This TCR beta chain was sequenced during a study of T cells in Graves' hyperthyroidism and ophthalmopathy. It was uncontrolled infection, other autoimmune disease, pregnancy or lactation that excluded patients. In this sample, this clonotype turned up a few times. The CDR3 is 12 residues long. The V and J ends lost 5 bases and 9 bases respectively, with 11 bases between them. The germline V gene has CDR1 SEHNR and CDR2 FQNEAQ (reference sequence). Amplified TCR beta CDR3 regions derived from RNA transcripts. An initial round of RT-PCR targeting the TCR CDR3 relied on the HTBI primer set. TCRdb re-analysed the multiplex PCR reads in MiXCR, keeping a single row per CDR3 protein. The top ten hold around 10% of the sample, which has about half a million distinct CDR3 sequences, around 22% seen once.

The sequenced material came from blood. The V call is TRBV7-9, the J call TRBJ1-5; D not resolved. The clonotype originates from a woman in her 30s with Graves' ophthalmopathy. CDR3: CASSPPDRPQHF. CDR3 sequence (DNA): TGTGCCAGCAGCCCACCAGATCGGCCCCAGCATTTT.